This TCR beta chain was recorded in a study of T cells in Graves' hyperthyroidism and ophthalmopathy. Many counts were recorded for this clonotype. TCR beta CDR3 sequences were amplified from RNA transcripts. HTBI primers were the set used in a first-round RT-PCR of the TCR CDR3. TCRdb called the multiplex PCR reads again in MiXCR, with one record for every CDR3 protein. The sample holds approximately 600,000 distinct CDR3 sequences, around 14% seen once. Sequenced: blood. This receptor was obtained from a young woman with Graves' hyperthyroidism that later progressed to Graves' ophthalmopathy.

The CDR3 loop is CASSPGQGLSNQPQHF. Written as DNA, the CDR3 is TGTGCCAGCAGCCCGGGACAGGGACTTAGCAATCAGCCCCAGCATTTT. J is TRBJ1-5 and V is TRBV12-3 or TRBV12-4; TRBD1 matches at 9 bases. This CDR3 contains 16 residues. Losses at the gene ends were 6 bases for V and 0 bases for J; bases not matched to a gene: 6.